This TCR beta chain was retrieved from a study of blood T cell repertoires in COVID-19. Study information: Some COVID-19 samples were acute and others convalescent; all came from the United States, Italy and Spain. The cDNA or gDNA used as material had been derived from T cells, B-cell-depleted T cells, or PBMCs.

In the authors' methods: Counts of nucleated cells, estimated from reference gene primer amplification, were obtained. The repertoire was sequenced with immunoSEQ multiplex PCR; TCRdb's copy has only in-frame clones and lacks some. Clone size and the V and J calls come from that table; the DNA yielded D and trimming. The sample comprises 6,000 to 7,000 clones, about nine tenths of which are singletons, and roughly a tenth rests with the top ten. Germline lookup yields CDR1 MDHEN and CDR2 SYDVKM. V lost 1 base, J lost 7 bases, and 14 bases lay in between. The CDR3 is made up of 16 amino acids. The TCR sequence derives from a human donor with active COVID-19. The donor label of this sample is uncertain. The sample consisted of peripheral blood. The V call is TRBV28, the J call TRBJ1-6; perhaps TRBD1 as D (5 bases). In DNA, the CDR3 is TGTGCCAGCAGTTTATTCTTTGGGGGGAGGAATTCACCCCTCCACTTT. Encoded protein: CASSLFFGGRNSPLHF.